The 9 T cell receptor beta chains listed next were all sequenced from one sample in a study of T cell responses to AZD1222 COVID-19 vaccine. Profiled with immunoSEQ multiplex PCR; TCRdb holds only in-frame clones, not every one. Here the sample spans approximately 150,000 clones, more than 90% being singletons. Here the sequenced sample was peripheral blood, taken on day 0 of AZD1222 vaccination. These receptors originate from an adult in good health.

This chain uses TRBV19 with TRBJ2-6, with D hard to call. V lost 3 bases, J lost 0 bases, and 15 bases lay in between. CDR3 length equals 18 residues. Germline V CDR1 and CDR2: LNHDA, SQIVND (reference sequence). CDR3: CASSIGTTRVSGANVLTF. CDR3 sequence (DNA): TGTGCCAGTAGTATTGGTACAACACGGGTCTCTGGGGCCAACGTCCTGACTTTC.

This chain joins TRBV29-1 and TRBJ1-2; possibly TRBD1 for D (5 bases). Trimming removed 8 bases at V and 4 bases at J, with 11 bases between. The CDR3 covers 11 residues. CDR1 is SQVTM and CDR2 is ANQGSEA in the germline V gene. This CDR3 is CSTGTVYGYTF. CDR3 nucleotide sequence: TGCAGCACGGGGACGGTCTATGGCTACACCTTC. Full variable domain (missing parts from reference TRBV29-1 and TRBJ1-2): SAVISQKPSRDICQRGTSLTIQCQVDSQVTMMFWYRQQPGQSLTLIATANQGSEATYESGFVIDKFPISRPNLTFSTLTVSNMSPEDSSIYLCSTGTVYGYTFGSGTRLTVV.

The rearrangement links TRBV7-8 to TRBJ1-3; D not certain. Germline CDR1 SGHVS, CDR2 FQNEAQ. V lost 1 base, J lost 0 bases, and 1 base lay in between. This CDR3 is 13 amino acids long. CDR3 sequence: CASSLVSGNTIYF. CDR3 bases: TGTGCCAGCAGCTTAGTCTCTGGAAACACCATATATTTT.

This sequence joins TRBV4-3 and TRBJ2-3; D might be TRBD1 (6 bases). Germline V gene sequence: CDR1 LGHNA, CDR2 YSLEER. The CDR3 is 15 amino acids. Trimming removed 0 bases at V and 2 bases at J, with 9 bases between. As DNA, the CDR3 is TGCGCCAGCAGCCAAGATGGGGGCATCACAGATACGCAGTATTTT. It yields the protein CASSQDGGITDTQYF.

The rearrangement uses TRBV12-3 or TRBV12-4 and TRBJ1-1, with no clear D. There are 12 residues in the CDR3. V was cut by 6 bases and J by 7 bases, with 12 bases left in between. The CDR3 bases are TGTGCCAGCAGGTTCTCAGTAGGTGAAGCTTTCTTT. It specifies CASRFSVGEAFF.

This clone was observed once. The V gene is TRBV18, the J gene TRBJ2-3; no firm D call. Germline-derived CDR1 and CDR2 are KGHSH and LQKENI. The CDR3 runs to 13 residues. V gave up 6 bases and J gave up 4 bases, with 11 bases separating them. The CDR3 loop reads CASSPSGPDTQYF. CDR3 bases: TGTGCCAGCTCTCCTTCAGGCCCAGATACGCAGTATTTT.

The chain links TRBV9 to TRBJ2-1, with D unresolved. With 3 bases removed from V and 0 bases from J, the gap between germline ends came to 4 bases. In germline, CDR1 is SGDLS, CDR2 YYNGEE. CDR3 length: 13 residues. For the CDR3, the DNA is TGTGCCAGCAGCGAAAGCTCCTACAATGAGCAGTTCTTC. Amino acid sequence: CASSESSYNEQFF.

J is TRBJ2-3 and V is TRBV18; 12 bases fit TRBD2. Looked up from germline, CDR1 is KGHSH and CDR2 is LQKENI. The J segment lost 4 bases and the V segment lost 2 bases, leaving 4 bases of the junction unmatched. There are 16 residues in the CDR3. CDR3 nucleotide sequence: TGTGCCAGCTCACCAAAGGGACTAGCGGGCCCAGATACGCAGTATTTT. This codes for CASSPKGLAGPDTQYF.

The rearrangement links TRBV2 to TRBJ2-7, with a tentative D call TRBD1 (6 bases). V was shortened by 0 bases and J by 4 bases, with 13 bases between the two germline ends. CDR1 and CDR2 (germline): SNHLY, FYNNEI. The CDR3 spans 15 residues. The CDR3 DNA sequence: TGTGCCAGCAGTGAAGCGCGGACAGTGGGATACGAGCAGTACTTC. It translates to CASSEARTVGYEQYF.